These T cell receptor beta chains were read from a single sample in a study of blood T cells in healthy people across ages. TCRdb analysed the 5' RACE reads with MiXCR anew, one entry per CDR3 protein. The sample lists more than 1,400,000 distinct CDR3 sequences; about 43% were seen once. The sample was blood. Receptors originate from a woman under 30 in good health. Both conserved end residues are part of each CDR3. The order of the fields is D gene, clone size, V gene, J gene, CDR3 protein, CDR3 DNA. The D gene is left open where the match is weak. Where a row states a size, it is once, few, many or the class of an expanded clone; other rows omit it.

D gene: .; clone size: few; V gene: TRBV7-2; J gene: TRBJ2-7; CDR3 protein: CASSPPTYPYEQYF; CDR3 DNA: TGTGCCAGCAGCCCACCGACCTATCCCTACGAGCAGTACTTC
D gene: TRBD1; clone size: .; V gene: TRBV29-1; J gene: TRBJ2-3; CDR3 protein: CSVDTGGTQYF; CDR3 DNA: TGCAGCGTTGATACAGGGGGTACGCAGTATTTT
D gene: TRBD1; clone size: .; V gene: TRBV10-3; J gene: TRBJ1-1; CDR3 protein: CAISESRTGGMNTEAFF; CDR3 DNA: TGTGCCATCAGTGAGTCCAGGACAGGAGGAATGAACACTGAAGCTTTCTTT
D gene: .; clone size: few; V gene: TRBV29-1; J gene: TRBJ1-4; CDR3 protein: CSVESGRNEKLFF; CDR3 DNA: TGCAGCGTTGAATCGGGCCGTAATGAAAAACTGTTTTTT
D gene: TRBD1; clone size: .; V gene: TRBV2; J gene: TRBJ1-2; CDR3 protein: CARGDRGYGYGYTF; CDR3 DNA: TGTGCCAGAGGGGACAGGGGGTACGGCTATGGCTACACCTTC
D gene: .; clone size: .; V gene: TRBV29-1; J gene: TRBJ2-2; CDR3 protein: CSAQVQRDTGELFF; CDR3 DNA: TGCAGCGCCCAGGTACAGCGCGACACCGGGGAGCTGTTTTTT
D gene: .; clone size: .; V gene: TRBV13; J gene: TRBJ2-5; CDR3 protein: CASSLTSLKGETQYF; CDR3 DNA: TGTGCCAGCAGCCTTACTAGCTTAAAGGGAGAGACCCAGTACTTC
D gene: .; clone size: .; V gene: TRBV7-2; J gene: TRBJ2-7; CDR3 protein: CASSLQGREDEQYF; CDR3 DNA: TGTGCCAGCAGCCTCCAGGGGAGAGAGGACGAGCAGTACTTC
D gene: .; clone size: .; V gene: TRBV21-1; J gene: TRBJ2-7; CDR3 protein: CASSSPIYEQYF; CDR3 DNA: TGTGCCAGCAGCTCCCCGATCTACGAGCAGTACTTC
D gene: .; clone size: few; V gene: TRBV6-5; J gene: TRBJ2-7; CDR3 protein: CASSRDADYEQYF; CDR3 DNA: TGTGCCAGCAGTCGGGACGCAGATTACGAGCAGTACTTC
D gene: TRBD1; clone size: few; V gene: TRBV11-2; J gene: TRBJ2-1; CDR3 protein: CASRTSGTVNEQFF; CDR3 DNA: TGTGCCAGCAGGACATCCGGGACAGTAAATGAGCAGTTCTTC
D gene: TRBD1; clone size: .; V gene: TRBV7-3; J gene: TRBJ1-1; CDR3 protein: CASSRTGGKVAEAFF; CDR3 DNA: TGTGCCAGCAGCAGGACAGGGGGCAAAGTGGCTGAAGCTTTCTTT
D gene: .; clone size: .; V gene: TRBV12-3/TRBV12-4; J gene: TRBJ2-1; CDR3 protein: CASSLFGPGSFSYNEQFF; CDR3 DNA: TGTGCCAGCAGTTTATTTGGGCCCGGGTCCTTCTCCTACAATGAGCAGTTCTTC
D gene: .; clone size: .; V gene: TRBV29-1; J gene: TRBJ2-7; CDR3 protein: CSARGQGVSYEQYF; CDR3 DNA: TGCAGCGCCCGCGGGCAGGGAGTGAGCTACGAGCAGTACTTC
D gene: .; clone size: few; V gene: TRBV10-3; J gene: TRBJ2-3; CDR3 protein: CAISESLAVDTQYF; CDR3 DNA: TGTGCCATCAGTGAGAGCCTCGCCGTGGATACGCAGTATTTT
D gene: .; clone size: .; V gene: TRBV6-1; J gene: TRBJ1-5; CDR3 protein: CASSSEGRGVRAPQHF; CDR3 DNA: TGTGCCAGCAGCTCGGAAGGGCGGGGGGTCCGGGCTCCCCAGCATTTT
D gene: .; clone size: .; V gene: TRBV19; J gene: TRBJ2-2; CDR3 protein: CASNRKQNTGELFF; CDR3 DNA: TGTGCCAGTAATAGGAAACAGAACACCGGGGAGCTGTTTTTT
D gene: .; clone size: .; V gene: TRBV11-2; J gene: TRBJ2-1; CDR3 protein: CASAAGSGNEQFF; CDR3 DNA: TGTGCCAGCGCTGCGGGGTCAGGCAATGAGCAGTTCTTC
D gene: TRBD1; clone size: few; V gene: TRBV29-1; J gene: TRBJ1-2; CDR3 protein: CSVEEREGAKGGYGYTF; CDR3 DNA: TGCAGCGTTGAAGAACGGGAGGGGGCTAAGGGTGGCTATGGCTACACCTTC
D gene: .; clone size: .; V gene: TRBV27; J gene: TRBJ2-7; CDR3 protein: CASRTNRFPFEQYF; CDR3 DNA: TGTGCCAGCAGAACAAACAGGTTCCCCTTCGAGCAGTACTTC
D gene: TRBD2; clone size: .; V gene: TRBV5-1; J gene: TRBJ2-1; CDR3 protein: CASSLVGLALNEQFF; CDR3 DNA: TGCGCCAGCAGCTTGGTCGGACTAGCGTTGAATGAGCAGTTCTTC
D gene: .; clone size: .; V gene: TRBV20-1; J gene: TRBJ2-7; CDR3 protein: CSARAGGNSYEQYF; CDR3 DNA: TGCAGTGCTAGAGCAGGGGGGAACTCCTACGAGCAGTACTTC
D gene: .; clone size: few; V gene: TRBV11-2; J gene: TRBJ1-6; CDR3 protein: CASSLGWEQSSPLHF; CDR3 DNA: TGTGCCAGCAGCTTAGGATGGGAGCAGAGTTCACCCCTCCACTTT
D gene: .; clone size: few; V gene: TRBV6-1; J gene: TRBJ1-5; CDR3 protein: CASSVMEMSQPQHF; CDR3 DNA: TGTGCCAGCAGTGTCATGGAAATGAGTCAGCCCCAGCATTTT
D gene: TRBD1; clone size: .; V gene: TRBV12-5; J gene: TRBJ1-1; CDR3 protein: CASGRTGTGTEAFF; CDR3 DNA: TGTGCTAGTGGCAGGACAGGGACGGGGACTGAAGCTTTCTTT
D gene: TRBD2; clone size: few; V gene: TRBV5-1; J gene: TRBJ2-1; CDR3 protein: CASSPTAGGLDNEQFF; CDR3 DNA: TGCGCCAGCAGCCCGACGGCGGGAGGGCTCGACAATGAGCAGTTCTTC